The rows below give T cell receptor beta chains drawn from one sample of a study of OX40 agonist ivuxolimab in advanced cancers. Here immunoSEQ multiplex PCR was the method, and the copy in TCRdb shows in-frame clones only, minus some. Of about 73,000 clones detected, more than 80% appear once; the ten largest clones hold 9.5% to 12%. The sample was CD4+ or CD8+ T cells sorted from blood, taken in a trial of the OX40 agonist ivuxolimab. The receptor source for this set is an adult with an advanced solid tumor such as melanoma, head and neck, liver or kidney cancer. The CDR3 runs from the conserved cysteine through the conserved F or W. The order of the fields is J gene, D gene, clone size, V gene, CDR3 protein, CDR3 DNA. D genes are given only for firm matches. Rows may omit the clone size; those that give it use once, few, many or a size class.

j_call: TRBJ2-1; d_call: .; clone_size: once; v_call: TRBV5-1; cdr3_aa: CASSWADEQFF; cdr3_nt: TGCGCCAGCAGCTGGGCGGATGAGCAGTTCTTC
j_call: TRBJ1-2; d_call: TRBD1; clone_size: .; v_call: TRBV6-5; cdr3_aa: CASATARDSLYGYTF; cdr3_nt: TGTGCCAGCGCGACTGCCAGGGACAGCCTCTATGGCTACACCTTC
j_call: TRBJ1-1; d_call: .; clone_size: once; v_call: TRBV9; cdr3_aa: CASSPEGGEAFF; cdr3_nt: TGTGCCAGCAGCCCCGAGGGAGGTGAAGCTTTCTTT
j_call: TRBJ2-1; d_call: .; clone_size: .; v_call: TRBV7-8; cdr3_aa: CASSLLQRDSYNEQFF; cdr3_nt: TGTGCCAGCAGCTTACTCCAACGGGACTCCTACAATGAGCAGTTCTTC
j_call: TRBJ1-6; d_call: .; clone_size: once; v_call: TRBV10-3; cdr3_aa: CAISELDFGGSPLHF; cdr3_nt: TGTGCCATCAGTGAGTTGGATTTTGGGGGTTCACCCCTCCACTTT
j_call: TRBJ2-1; d_call: .; clone_size: .; v_call: TRBV4-1; cdr3_aa: CASSQGDYHNEQFF; cdr3_nt: TGCGCCAGCAGCCAAGGCGACTACCACAATGAGCAGTTCTTC
j_call: TRBJ2-2; d_call: .; clone_size: .; v_call: TRBV13; cdr3_aa: CASSWGANTGELFF; cdr3_nt: TGTGCCAGCAGCTGGGGGGCGAACACCGGGGAGCTGTTTTTT
j_call: TRBJ2-1; d_call: .; clone_size: .; v_call: TRBV5-1; cdr3_aa: CASILDSMAYNEQFF; cdr3_nt: TGCGCCAGCATCCTGGACAGCATGGCCTACAATGAGCAGTTCTTC
j_call: TRBJ1-1; d_call: TRBD1; clone_size: .; v_call: TRBV15; cdr3_aa: CATSRAWTGMNTEAFF; cdr3_nt: TGTGCCACCAGCAGAGCTTGGACAGGCATGAACACTGAAGCTTTCTTT
j_call: TRBJ1-5; d_call: .; clone_size: .; v_call: TRBV18; cdr3_aa: CASSPGVSNQPQHF; cdr3_nt: TGTGCCAGCTCACCCGGGGTTAGCAATCAGCCCCAGCATTTT
j_call: TRBJ2-1; d_call: TRBD2; clone_size: once; v_call: TRBV28; cdr3_aa: CASRFAERGQDNEQFF; cdr3_nt: TGTGCCAGCAGATTCGCGGAGCGGGGTCAGGACAATGAGCAGTTCTTC
j_call: TRBJ2-7; d_call: .; clone_size: .; v_call: TRBV21-1; cdr3_aa: CASSRKYFLKYF; cdr3_nt: TGTGCCAGCAGCAGGAAGTATTTTTTGAAGTACTTC
j_call: TRBJ1-1; d_call: TRBD1; clone_size: .; v_call: TRBV10-3; cdr3_aa: CAISESGQGMTRNTEAFF; cdr3_nt: TGTGCCATCAGTGAGTCTGGACAGGGTATGACTAGGAACACTGAAGCTTTCTTT
j_call: TRBJ1-2; d_call: TRBD1; clone_size: .; v_call: TRBV28; cdr3_aa: CASSRAGTVNYGYTF; cdr3_nt: TGTGCCAGCAGTCGCGCCGGGACAGTCAATTATGGCTACACCTTC
j_call: TRBJ1-2; d_call: .; clone_size: .; v_call: TRBV27; cdr3_aa: CASSAEGSGYTF; cdr3_nt: TGTGCCAGCAGCGCGGAAGGCTCTGGCTACACCTTC
j_call: TRBJ1-1; d_call: .; clone_size: .; v_call: TRBV6-1; cdr3_aa: CASSPVVAEAFF; cdr3_nt: TGTGCCAGCAGCCCCGTGGTCGCGGAAGCTTTCTTT
j_call: TRBJ1-2; d_call: .; clone_size: .; v_call: TRBV25-1; cdr3_aa: CASSPQVGSGYTF; cdr3_nt: TGTGCCAGCAGCCCACAGGTCGGTAGTGGCTACACCTTC
j_call: TRBJ2-1; d_call: TRBD2; clone_size: .; v_call: TRBV19; cdr3_aa: CASTLGTRGYNEQFF; cdr3_nt: TGTGCCAGTACCCTGGGGACTAGAGGTTACAATGAGCAGTTCTTC
j_call: TRBJ2-1; d_call: TRBD2; clone_size: few; v_call: TRBV2; cdr3_aa: CASSEFASGVYNEQFF; cdr3_nt: TGTGCCAGCAGTGAATTCGCTAGCGGGGTGTACAATGAGCAGTTCTTC
j_call: TRBJ1-5; d_call: .; clone_size: .; v_call: TRBV19; cdr3_aa: CASSIEGAGSNQPQHF; cdr3_nt: TGTGCCAGTAGTATAGAAGGGGCTGGAAGCAATCAGCCCCAGCATTTT
j_call: TRBJ2-3; d_call: .; clone_size: once; v_call: TRBV4-1; cdr3_aa: CASSPSLTDTQYF; cdr3_nt: TGCGCCAGCAGCCCGAGCCTAACAGATACGCAGTATTTT
j_call: TRBJ2-7; d_call: TRBD1; clone_size: .; v_call: TRBV7-2; cdr3_aa: CASSFARGSYEQYF; cdr3_nt: TGTGCCAGCAGCTTTGCCAGGGGGTCCTACGAGCAGTACTTC
j_call: TRBJ2-7; d_call: TRBD1; clone_size: .; v_call: TRBV28; cdr3_aa: CASSTTGGSGEQYF; cdr3_nt: TGTGCCAGCAGCACGACAGGGGGCTCCGGGGAGCAGTACTTC
j_call: TRBJ2-2; d_call: .; clone_size: .; v_call: TRBV19; cdr3_aa: CASSMSGSHTGELFF; cdr3_nt: TGTGCCAGTAGTATGAGTGGGTCCCACACCGGGGAGCTGTTTTTT
j_call: TRBJ2-7; d_call: TRBD1; clone_size: .; v_call: TRBV6-5; cdr3_aa: CASSLQGDPSYEQYF; cdr3_nt: TGTGCCAGCAGCTTACAGGGGGACCCCAGCTACGAGCAGTACTTC
j_call: TRBJ2-1; d_call: .; clone_size: .; v_call: TRBV19; cdr3_aa: CASSIPGSSYNEQFF; cdr3_nt: TGTGCCAGTAGTATCCCGGGGAGCTCCTACAATGAGCAGTTCTTC
j_call: TRBJ2-7; d_call: .; clone_size: .; v_call: TRBV9; cdr3_aa: CASSVVGGYEQYF; cdr3_nt: TGTGCCAGCAGCGTAGTAGGGGGCTACGAGCAGTACTTC
j_call: TRBJ1-2; d_call: TRBD1; clone_size: .; v_call: TRBV29-1; cdr3_aa: CSSTGGEDYGYTF; cdr3_nt: TGCAGCTCAACAGGGGGCGAAGACTATGGCTACACCTTC
j_call: TRBJ2-4; d_call: TRBD2; clone_size: .; v_call: TRBV5-4; cdr3_aa: CASSSPGLAGVANIQYF; cdr3_nt: TGTGCCAGCAGCTCTCCGGGACTAGCGGGAGTAGCAAACATTCAGTACTTC
j_call: TRBJ2-6; d_call: .; clone_size: .; v_call: TRBV13; cdr3_aa: CASSLEGAGANVLTF; cdr3_nt: TGTGCCAGCAGCTTAGAGGGGGCTGGGGCCAACGTCCTGACTTTC
j_call: TRBJ1-5; d_call: .; clone_size: .; v_call: TRBV18; cdr3_aa: CASSPTGYSNQPQHF; cdr3_nt: TGTGCCAGCTCACCAACGGGCTATAGCAATCAGCCCCAGCATTTT
j_call: TRBJ1-1; d_call: .; clone_size: .; v_call: TRBV5-1; cdr3_aa: CASSLVGTEAFF; cdr3_nt: TGCGCCAGCAGCTTGGTAGGGACTGAAGCTTTCTTT
j_call: TRBJ2-5; d_call: .; clone_size: once; v_call: TRBV5-1; cdr3_aa: CASSGQYQETQYF; cdr3_nt: TGCGCCAGCAGCGGGCAGTACCAAGAGACCCAGTACTTC